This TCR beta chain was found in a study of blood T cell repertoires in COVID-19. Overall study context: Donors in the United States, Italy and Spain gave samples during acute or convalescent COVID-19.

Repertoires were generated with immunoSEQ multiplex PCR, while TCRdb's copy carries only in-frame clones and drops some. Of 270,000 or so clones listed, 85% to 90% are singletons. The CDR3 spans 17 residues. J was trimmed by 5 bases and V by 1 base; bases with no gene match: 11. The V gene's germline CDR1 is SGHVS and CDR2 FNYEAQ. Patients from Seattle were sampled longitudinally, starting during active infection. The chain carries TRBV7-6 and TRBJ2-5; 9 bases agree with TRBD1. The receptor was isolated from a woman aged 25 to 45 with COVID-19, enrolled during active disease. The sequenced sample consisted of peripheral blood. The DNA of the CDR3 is TGTGCCAGCAGCTTAGGCACATGGACAGGGGCCCGCGAGACCCAGTACTTC. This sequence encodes CASSLGTWTGARETQYF. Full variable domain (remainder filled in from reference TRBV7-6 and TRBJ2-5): GAGVSQSPRYKVTKRGQDVALRCDPISGHVSLYWYRQALGQGPEFLTYFNYEAQQDKSGLPNDRFSAERPEGSISTLTIQRTEQRDSAMYRCASSLGTWTGARETQYFGPGTRLLVL.